This is a list of T cell receptor beta chains from one sample in a study of identical twins. Using its own MiXCR run on the 5' RACE reads, TCRdb lists one record per CDR3 protein. The repertoire holds roughly 500,000 distinct CDR3 sequences, about 20% seen once, with about 0.93% in the top ten. The sample was also linked to a second study, of T cells expressing NK-cell markers.

The sample consisted of CD4+ T cells sorted from blood. These receptors originate from a woman aged 18-35 years in good health. The CDR3 runs from the conserved cysteine through the conserved F or W. D genes are given only for firm matches. The size entry is marked missing in some rows and otherwise reads once, few, many or a size class.

j_call d_call cdr3_length v_call clone_size cdr3_aa cdr3_nt
TRBJ2-2 - 13 TRBV15 - CATSRDYTGELFF TGTGCCACCAGCAGGGACTACACCGGGGAGCTGTTTTTT
TRBJ2-3 TRBD2 14 TRBV7-9 many CASLPGLAEDTQYF TGTGCCAGCTTACCGGGACTAGCGGAAGATACGCAGTATTTT
TRBJ2-5 - 15 TRBV7-9 - CASSPSRGSQETQYF TGTGCCAGCAGCCCATCCCGGGGTTCCCAAGAGACCCAGTACTTC
TRBJ2-7 TRBD1 15 TRBV11-2 - CASSLHPGQGGEQYF TGTGCCAGCAGCTTACACCCGGGACAGGGAGGCGAGCAGTACTTC
TRBJ2-7 TRBD2 16 TRBV7-2 few CASSLVSGALPYEQYF TGTGCCAGCAGCTTAGTGAGCGGGGCCCTACCTTACGAGCAGTACTTC
TRBJ2-7 TRBD2 16 TRBV6-5 - CASSYRGSGHSYEQYF TGTGCCAGCAGTTACCGAGGTAGCGGGCATTCCTACGAGCAGTACTTC
TRBJ1-5 - 13 TRBV20-1 - CSAYGQNNQPQHF TGCAGTGCCTACGGACAGAACAATCAGCCCCAGCATTTT
TRBJ1-1 - 16 TRBV3-1 - CATTLPGRQGNTEAFF TGTGCCACCACCCTACCAGGTCGGCAGGGGAACACTGAAGCTTTCTTT
TRBJ2-3 TRBD1 15 TRBV5-1 few CASRRDRASTDTQYF TGCGCCAGCAGACGGGACAGGGCTAGCACAGATACGCAGTATTTT
TRBJ2-1 - 13 TRBV18 - CASSPSREGEQFF TGTGCCAGCTCACCGTCACGCGAGGGTGAGCAGTTCTTC
TRBJ1-1 - 14 TRBV20-1 - CSARDRVLGTEAFF TGCAGTGCTAGAGACAGGGTACTTGGCACTGAAGCTTTCTTT
TRBJ1-6 - 15 TRBV9 few CASSVAGDARSPLHF TGTGCCAGCAGCGTAGCCGGGGATGCCCGGTCACCCCTCCACTTT
TRBJ2-3 - 15 TRBV7-9 few CASSLWQATTDTQYF TGTGCCAGCAGCTTATGGCAGGCAACCACAGATACGCAGTATTTT
TRBJ2-1 TRBD2 16 TRBV18 - CASSSGLAGANNEQFF TGTGCCAGCTCTTCAGGACTAGCGGGGGCAAACAATGAGCAGTTCTTC
TRBJ2-1 TRBD2 15 TRBV20-1 medium-sized CSAGTSGRADNEQFF TGCAGTGCAGGGACTAGCGGGAGGGCCGACAATGAGCAGTTCTTC
TRBJ2-1 TRBD2 16 TRBV4-2 - CASSQESGIGYNEQFF TGTGCCAGCAGCCAAGAAAGCGGGATCGGCTACAATGAGCAGTTCTTC
TRBJ1-2 - 14 TRBV5-1 many CASKMEAANYGYTF TGCGCCAGCAAGATGGAGGCCGCTAACTATGGCTACACCTTC
TRBJ1-1 TRBD1 16 TRBV7-9 - CASSFPGTGGKTEAFF TGTGCCAGCAGCTTTCCCGGGACAGGGGGGAAAACTGAAGCTTTCTTT
TRBJ2-4 TRBD1 15 TRBV7-6 - CASSLEPGQINIQYF TGTGCCAGCAGCTTAGAACCGGGACAGATAAACATTCAGTACTTC
TRBJ2-3 TRBD1 15 TRBV12-3/TRBV12-4 many CASSRGQGRRDTQYF TGTGCCAGCAGCCGAGGACAGGGGAGGAGAGATACGCAGTATTTT
TRBJ2-2 TRBD2 16 TRBV7-3 few CASSLAGGLGTGELFF TGTGCCAGCAGCCTAGCGGGGGGGCTCGGCACCGGGGAGCTGTTTTTT
TRBJ2-1 - 12 TRBV30 - CAWSDSTGEQFF TGTGCCTGGAGTGACTCTACCGGTGAGCAGTTCTTC
TRBJ2-5 - 13 TRBV29-1 - CSVAGQLQETQYF TGCAGCGTTGCGGGGCAGCTTCAAGAGACCCAGTACTTC
TRBJ1-4 - 14 TRBV7-9 - CASSLGGAGEKLFF TGTGCCAGCAGCTTAGGGGGGGCAGGCGAAAAACTGTTTTTT
TRBJ2-3 - 10 TRBV29-1 many CSVEVDTQYF TGCAGCGTTGAAGTAGATACGCAGTATTTT
TRBJ1-2 TRBD1 15 TRBV6-5 - CASSNYWTGDHGYTF TGTGCCAGCAGTAACTATTGGACAGGGGACCATGGCTACACCTTC
TRBJ2-3 - 12 TRBV15 - CATSRVPDTQYF TGTGCCACCAGCAGAGTTCCGGATACGCAGTATTTT
TRBJ2-3 TRBD2 15 TRBV29-1 many CSVLPAGGARDTQYF TGCAGCGTTCTCCCTGCCGGGGGGGCTAGAGATACGCAGTATTTT
TRBJ2-3 TRBD2 16 TRBV3-1 few CASSRSAGGPTDTQYF TGTGCCAGCAGCCGCTCCGCGGGGGGGCCAACAGATACGCAGTATTTT
TRBJ2-1 TRBD2 15 TRBV10-2 - CASSSLAASYNEQFF TGCGCCAGCAGTTCACTAGCGGCCTCCTACAATGAGCAGTTCTTC
TRBJ2-3 TRBD2 15 TRBV5-1 many CASSSGLADTDTQYF TGCGCCAGCAGCTCGGGACTAGCGGACACAGATACGCAGTATTTT
TRBJ1-1 - 14 TRBV2 - CASSEQEWRTEAFF TGTGCCAGCAGTGAACAGGAGTGGAGGACTGAAGCTTTCTTT
TRBJ2-7 TRBD1 18 TRBV11-2 - CASSLEGGAALSTYEQYF TGTGCCAGCAGCTTAGAAGGGGGCGCCGCATTAAGTACCTACGAGCAGTACTTC
TRBJ2-1 TRBD1 13 TRBV7-6 few CASSGQGGNEQFF TGTGCCAGCAGCGGACAGGGAGGCAATGAGCAGTTCTTC
TRBJ1-5 - 15 TRBV9 - CASSVSTAMDQPQHF TGTGCCAGCAGCGTATCAACGGCCATGGATCAGCCCCAGCATTTT
TRBJ2-1 - 19 TRBV6-5 - CASSYLQGRPIVPYNEQFF TGTGCCAGCAGTTACTTACAAGGACGGCCGATAGTTCCCTACAATGAGCAGTTCTTC
TRBJ1-1 - 18 TRBV15 few CATSRGVGSRGKTFRAFF TGTGCCACCAGCAGAGGGGTTGGGTCCAGAGGGAAGACGTTCAGGGCTTTCTTT
TRBJ1-2 - 10 TRBV20-1 many CSASNYGYTF TGCAGCGCGTCTAACTATGGCTACACCTTC
TRBJ2-5 - 13 TRBV21-1 - CASSKSGEWGQYF TGTGCCAGCAGCAAAAGTGGAGAGTGGGGCCAGTACTTC
TRBJ2-7 - 14 TRBV6-2/TRBV6-3 few CASTRRRGVDEQYF TGTGCCAGCACTCGGCGACGGGGCGTCGACGAGCAGTACTTC
TRBJ1-3 - 12 TRBV5-1 many CASSLDGNTIYF TGCGCCAGCAGCTTGGATGGAAACACCATATATTTT
TRBJ2-1 TRBD2 14 TRBV5-1 - CASRRGSSYNEQFF TGCGCCAGCAGACGCGGGAGCTCCTACAATGAGCAGTTCTTC
TRBJ2-7 - 14 TRBV7-9 - CASSLSAFRDEQYF TGTGCCAGCAGCTTAAGTGCCTTTCGGGACGAGCAGTACTTC
TRBJ1-5 TRBD1 13 TRBV9 - CASSVRGQELQHF TGTGCCAGCAGCGTCAGGGGACAGGAGCTCCAGCATTTT
TRBJ2-2 - 15 TRBV6-5 - CASSYTQGNTGELFF TGTGCCAGCAGTTACACACAGGGAAACACCGGGGAGCTGTTTTTT
TRBJ2-3 - 14 TRBV12-3/TRBV12-4 few CASLITGAGDTQYF TGTGCCAGCCTTATCACGGGAGCCGGGGATACGCAGTATTTT
TRBJ2-1 - 17 TRBV7-2 few CASSLALQSYWYNEQFF TGTGCCAGCAGCTTAGCTCTACAGAGTTACTGGTACAATGAGCAGTTCTTC
TRBJ1-5 - 13 TRBV20-1 - CSARWGNNQPQHF TGCAGTGCTAGATGGGGGAACAATCAGCCCCAGCATTTT
TRBJ2-7 - 13 TRBV2 - CASCERPFYEQYF TGTGCCAGCTGTGAGAGGCCCTTCTACGAGCAGTACTTC
TRBJ2-2 TRBD2 19 TRBV29-1 - CSPIMFLSNLAVNTGELFF TGCAGCCCGATAATGTTTCTTTCAAATCTAGCGGTAAACACCGGGGAGCTGTTTTTT
TRBJ2-1 TRBD2 15 TRBV12-3/TRBV12-4 - CASTIRLAGRYEQFF TGTGCCAGCACCATCCGACTAGCGGGACGGTATGAGCAGTTCTTC
TRBJ2-1 - 15 TRBV20-1 few CSASDGDEPYNEQFF TGCAGTGCTAGTGACGGGGACGAACCCTACAATGAGCAGTTCTTC
TRBJ2-5 - 14 TRBV11-3 many CASSLGGTQETQYF TGTGCCAGCAGCTTAGGGGGGACCCAAGAGACCCAGTACTTC